These 3 T cell receptor beta chains originate from one sample sequenced in a study of blood T cell repertoires in COVID-19. Some clones are missing from TCRdb's copy, which holds only in-frame ones; the method was immunoSEQ multiplex PCR. Here the sample spans over 100,000 clones, approximately 90% being singletons. Sequencing used peripheral blood. Receptors originate from a man between 60 and 75 years old with COVID-19, enrolled during active disease.

The CDR3, as DNA: TGTGCCAGCAGCACGGGAACTGAAGCTTTCTTT. This sequence encodes CASSTGTEAFF. This chain connects TRBV13 to TRBJ1-1, with D unclear. Germline-derived CDR1 and CDR2 are PRHDT and FYEKMQ (reference sequence). Between the trimmed V and J ends, which lost 5 bases and 5 bases, there was a span of 6 bases. This CDR3 is 11 amino acids long.

The V and J genes are TRBV5-1 and TRBJ1-1, with no clear D. V was shortened by 4 bases and J by 1 base, with 11 bases between the two germline ends. This CDR3 has 14 residues. Germline V lookup: CDR1 SGHRS, CDR2 YFSETQ. This CDR3 is CASSKQSRNTEAFF. Written as DNA, the CDR3 is TGCGCCAGCAGCAAGCAATCAAGGAACACTGAAGCTTTCTTT.

The CDR3: CASSSLFGDSYEQYF. DNA of the CDR3: TGTGCCAGCAGCTCCTTGTTCGGAGACTCCTACGAGCAGTACTTC. V usage is TRBV7-9 and J usage is TRBJ2-7; D uncertain. Germline CDR1 reads SEHNR; CDR2 reads FQNEAQ (reference sequence). This CDR3 comprises 15 residues. Trimming took 4 bases from V and 0 from J, leaving 13 bases between them. The whole variable domain, filled in from reference TRBV7-9 and TRBJ2-7, reads DTGVSQNPRHKITKRGQNVTFRCDPISEHNRLYWYRQTLGQGPEFLTYFQNEAQLEKSRLLSDRFSAERPKGSFSTLEIQRTEQGDSAMYLCASSSLFGDSYEQYFGPGTRLTVT.